This T cell receptor (beta chain) was identified during a study of graft-versus-host responses after intestinal transplantation. The table came from immunoSEQ multiplex PCR; TCRdb's copy has only in-frame clones and leaves some out. The repertoire consists of about 110,000 clones, with roughly nine tenths occurring once and the leading ten covering 0.2% to 0.25%. In regard to this clone: What it recognizes is unknown.

This CDR3 contains 17 residues. V gave up 4 bases and J gave up 1 base, with 18 bases separating them. Germline CDR1 reads LGHNT; CDR2 reads FRNRAP. The V call is TRBV12-5, the J call TRBJ2-3; D is uncertain. The sequencing used unstimulated CD4+ T cells sorted from spleen or lymph node cells, collected before transplant. This sequence originates from a human donor who was the organ donor for an intestinal transplant. Here the CDR3 reads CASGSPPRGGGTDTQYF. DNA for the CDR3: TGTGCTAGTGGTTCACCCCCCAGAGGCGGAGGCACAGATACGCAGTATTTT. Based on the CDR3 plus reference TRBV12-5 and TRBJ2-3, the full variable domain is DARVTQTPRHKVTEMGQEVTMRCQPILGHNTVFWYRQTMMQGLELLAYFRNRAPLDDSGMPKDRFSAEMPDATLATLKIQPSEPRDSAVYFCASGSPPRGGGTDTQYFGPGTRLTVL.